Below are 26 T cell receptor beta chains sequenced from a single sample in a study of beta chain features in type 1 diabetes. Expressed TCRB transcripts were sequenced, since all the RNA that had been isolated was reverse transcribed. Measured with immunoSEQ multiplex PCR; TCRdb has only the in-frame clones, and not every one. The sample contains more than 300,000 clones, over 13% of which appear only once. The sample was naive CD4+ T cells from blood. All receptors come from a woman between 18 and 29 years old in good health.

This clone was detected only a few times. In DNA form, the CDR3 reads TGTGCCTGGAGTGTATTTGGCCTTGGGAGACCTGAAGCTTTCTTT. This translates into CAWSVFGLGRPEAFF. The chain uses TRBV30 and TRBJ1-1; D ambiguous. Germline-derived CDR1 and CDR2 are GTSNPN and SVGIG (reference sequence). Trimming cost V 0 bases and J 6 bases, with 17 bases left between them. The CDR3 runs 15 residues.

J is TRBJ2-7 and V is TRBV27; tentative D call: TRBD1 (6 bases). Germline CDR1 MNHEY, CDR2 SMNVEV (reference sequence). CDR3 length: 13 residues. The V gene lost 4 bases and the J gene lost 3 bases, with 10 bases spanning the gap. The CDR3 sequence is CASSSRQDYEQYF. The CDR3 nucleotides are TGTGCCAGCAGTTCACGACAGGACTACGAGCAGTACTTC.

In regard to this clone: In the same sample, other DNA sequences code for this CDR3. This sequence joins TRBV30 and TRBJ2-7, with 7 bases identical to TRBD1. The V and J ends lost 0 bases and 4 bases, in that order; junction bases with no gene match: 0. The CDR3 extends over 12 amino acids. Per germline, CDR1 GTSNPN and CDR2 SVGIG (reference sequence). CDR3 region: CAWSVTGYEQYF. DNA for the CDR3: TGTGCCTGGAGTGTGACAGGGTACGAGCAGTACTTC.

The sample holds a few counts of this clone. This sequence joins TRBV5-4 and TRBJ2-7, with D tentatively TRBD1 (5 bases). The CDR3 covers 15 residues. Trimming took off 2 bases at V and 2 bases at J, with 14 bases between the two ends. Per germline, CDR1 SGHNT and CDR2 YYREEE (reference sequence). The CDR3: CASSFLGHSAYEQYF. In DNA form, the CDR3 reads TGTGCCAGCAGCTTCCTCGGACACTCAGCCTACGAGCAGTACTTC.

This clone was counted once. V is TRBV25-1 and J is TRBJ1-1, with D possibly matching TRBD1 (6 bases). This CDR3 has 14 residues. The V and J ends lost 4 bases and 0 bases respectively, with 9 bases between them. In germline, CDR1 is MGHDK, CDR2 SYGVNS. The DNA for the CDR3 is TGTGCCAGCAGTGGGGGACACTTGAACACTGAAGCTTTCTTT. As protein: CASSGGHLNTEAFF. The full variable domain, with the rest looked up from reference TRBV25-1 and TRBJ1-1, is EADIYQTPRYLVIGTGKKITLECSQTMGHDKMYWYQQDPGMELHLIHYSYGVNSTEKGDLSSESTVSRIRTEHFPLTLESARPSHTSQYLCASSGGHLNTEAFFGQGTRLTVV.

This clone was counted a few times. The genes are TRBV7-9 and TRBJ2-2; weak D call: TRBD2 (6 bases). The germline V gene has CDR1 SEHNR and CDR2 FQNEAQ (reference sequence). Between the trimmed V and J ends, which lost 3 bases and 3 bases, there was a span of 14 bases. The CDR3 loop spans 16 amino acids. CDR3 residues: CASSLAGTSHTGELFF. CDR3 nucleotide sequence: TGTGCCAGCAGCTTGGCGGGGACTTCCCACACCGGGGAGCTGTTTTTT.

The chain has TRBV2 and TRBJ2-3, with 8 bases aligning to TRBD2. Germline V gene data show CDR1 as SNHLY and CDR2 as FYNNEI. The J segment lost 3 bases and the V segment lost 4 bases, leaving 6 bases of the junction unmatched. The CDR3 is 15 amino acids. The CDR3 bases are TGTGCCAGCAGTGGGGTCGGGAGGGATACAGATACGCAGTATTTT. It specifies CASSGVGRDTDTQYF.

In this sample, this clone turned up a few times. CDR3 protein: CASSQDGGAQPQHF. In DNA, the CDR3 is TGCGCCAGCAGCCAAGATGGGGGGGCTCAGCCCCAGCATTTT. The chain is built from TRBV4-3 and TRBJ1-5, with D tentatively TRBD1 (6 bases). Trimming stripped 0 bases from V and 6 bases from J, with 9 bases between. CDR3 length: 14 residues. Germline V gene lookup returns CDR1 LGHNA and CDR2 YSLEER.

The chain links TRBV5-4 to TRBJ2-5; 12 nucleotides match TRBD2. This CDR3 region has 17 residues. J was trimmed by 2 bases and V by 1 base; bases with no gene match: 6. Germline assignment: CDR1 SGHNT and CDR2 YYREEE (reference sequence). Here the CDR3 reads CASSLSWGTSGQETQYF. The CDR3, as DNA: TGTGCCAGCAGCTTGAGTTGGGGGACTAGCGGGCAAGAGACCCAGTACTTC.

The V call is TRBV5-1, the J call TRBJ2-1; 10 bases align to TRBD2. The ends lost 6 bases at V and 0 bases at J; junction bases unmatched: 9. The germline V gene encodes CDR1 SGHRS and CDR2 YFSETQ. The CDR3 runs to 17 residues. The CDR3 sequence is CASTLGPSGSSYNEQFF. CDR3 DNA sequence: TGCGCCAGCACCCTCGGACCTAGCGGGAGCTCCTACAATGAGCAGTTCTTC.

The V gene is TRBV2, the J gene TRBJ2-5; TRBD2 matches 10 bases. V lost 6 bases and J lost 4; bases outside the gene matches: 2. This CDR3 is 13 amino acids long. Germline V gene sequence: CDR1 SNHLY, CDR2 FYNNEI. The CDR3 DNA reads TGTGCCAGCAGAAGCGGGAGGGGAGAGACCCAGTACTTC. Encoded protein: CASRSGRGETQYF.

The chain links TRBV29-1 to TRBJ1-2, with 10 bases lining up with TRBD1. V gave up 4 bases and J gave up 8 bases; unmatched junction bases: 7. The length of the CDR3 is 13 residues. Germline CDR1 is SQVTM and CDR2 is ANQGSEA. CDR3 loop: CSVGDRGLSGYTF. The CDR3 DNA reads TGCAGCGTTGGGGACAGGGGTCTCTCCGGCTACACCTTC.

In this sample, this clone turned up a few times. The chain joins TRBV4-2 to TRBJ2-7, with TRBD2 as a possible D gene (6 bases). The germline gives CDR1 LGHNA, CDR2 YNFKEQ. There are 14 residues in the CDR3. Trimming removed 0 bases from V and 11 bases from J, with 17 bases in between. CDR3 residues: CASSQERGGRRKYF. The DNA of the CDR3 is TGTGCCAGCAGCCAAGAGCGTGGGGGGAGGAGGAAGTACTTC.

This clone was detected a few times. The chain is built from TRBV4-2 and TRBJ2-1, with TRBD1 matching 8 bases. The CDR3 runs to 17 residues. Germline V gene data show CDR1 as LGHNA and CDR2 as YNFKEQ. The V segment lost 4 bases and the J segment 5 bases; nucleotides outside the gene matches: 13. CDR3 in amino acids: CASSRDYTGTGNNEQFF. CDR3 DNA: TGTGCCAGCAGCCGAGATTATACCGGGACAGGCAACAATGAGCAGTTCTTC.

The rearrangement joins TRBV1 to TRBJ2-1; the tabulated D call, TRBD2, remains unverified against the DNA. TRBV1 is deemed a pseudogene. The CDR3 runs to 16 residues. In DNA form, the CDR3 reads TGCACCAGCAGCCACCTCTTAGCGGGAGTGAACAATGAGCAGTTCTTC. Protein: CTSSHLLAGVNNEQFF.

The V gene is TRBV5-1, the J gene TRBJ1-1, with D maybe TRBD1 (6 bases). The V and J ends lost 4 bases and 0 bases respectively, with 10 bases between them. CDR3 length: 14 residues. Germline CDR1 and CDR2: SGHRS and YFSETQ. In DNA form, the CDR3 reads TGCGCCAGCAGCCCGGACAGCTTGAACACTGAAGCTTTCTTT. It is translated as CASSPDSLNTEAFF.

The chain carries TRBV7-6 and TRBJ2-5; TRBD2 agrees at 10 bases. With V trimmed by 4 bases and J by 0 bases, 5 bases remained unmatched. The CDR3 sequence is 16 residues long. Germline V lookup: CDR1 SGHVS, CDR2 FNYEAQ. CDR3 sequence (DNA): TGTGCCAGCAGCTCCCTAGCGGGAGCGTACCAAGAGACCCAGTACTTC. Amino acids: CASSSLAGAYQETQYF.

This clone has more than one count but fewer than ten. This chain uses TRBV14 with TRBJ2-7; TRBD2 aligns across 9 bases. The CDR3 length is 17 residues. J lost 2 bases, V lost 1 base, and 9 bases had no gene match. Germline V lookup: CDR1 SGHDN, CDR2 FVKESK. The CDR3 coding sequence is TGTGCCAGCAGCCAAGCCCTGGGCGCTAGCGGGACCTACGAGCAGTACTTC. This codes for CASSQALGASGTYEQYF.

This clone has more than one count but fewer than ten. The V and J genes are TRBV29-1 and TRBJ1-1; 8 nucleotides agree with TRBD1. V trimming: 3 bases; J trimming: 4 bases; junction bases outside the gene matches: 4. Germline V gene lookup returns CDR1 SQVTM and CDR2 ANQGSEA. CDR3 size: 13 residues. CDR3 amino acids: CSVDITGGTEAFF. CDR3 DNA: TGCAGCGTTGATATAACAGGGGGCACTGAAGCTTTCTTT.

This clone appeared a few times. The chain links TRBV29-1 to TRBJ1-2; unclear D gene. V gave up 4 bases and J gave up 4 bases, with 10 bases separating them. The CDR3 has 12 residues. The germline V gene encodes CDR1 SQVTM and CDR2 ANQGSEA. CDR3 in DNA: TGCAGCGTTGTCGGGGAGGGCTATGGCTACACCTTC. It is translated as CSVVGEGYGYTF.

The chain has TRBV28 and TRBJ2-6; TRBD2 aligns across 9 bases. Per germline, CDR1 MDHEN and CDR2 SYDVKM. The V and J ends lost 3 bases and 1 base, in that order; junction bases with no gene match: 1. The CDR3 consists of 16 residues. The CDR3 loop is CASSLSGRSGANVLTF. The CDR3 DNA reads TGTGCCAGCAGTTTGAGCGGGAGGTCTGGGGCCAACGTCCTGACTTTC.

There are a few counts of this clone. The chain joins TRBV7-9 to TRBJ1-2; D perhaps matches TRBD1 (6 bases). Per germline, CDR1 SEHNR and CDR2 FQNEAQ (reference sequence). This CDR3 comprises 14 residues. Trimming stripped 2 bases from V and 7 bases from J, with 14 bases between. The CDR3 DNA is TGTGCCAGCAGCTTAAACAGGGAGGGCGCTGGCTACACCTTC. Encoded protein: CASSLNREGAGYTF.

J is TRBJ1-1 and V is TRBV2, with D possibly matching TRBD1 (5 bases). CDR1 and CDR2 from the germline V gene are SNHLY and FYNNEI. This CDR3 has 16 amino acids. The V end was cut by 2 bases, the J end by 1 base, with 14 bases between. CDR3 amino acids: CASSEIPAGPNTEAFF. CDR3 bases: TGTGCCAGCAGTGAAATTCCGGCAGGGCCGAACACTGAAGCTTTCTTT.

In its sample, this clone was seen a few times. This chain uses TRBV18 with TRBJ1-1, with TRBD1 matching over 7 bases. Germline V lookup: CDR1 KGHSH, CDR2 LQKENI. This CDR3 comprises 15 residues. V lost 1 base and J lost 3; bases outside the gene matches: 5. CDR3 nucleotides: TGTGCCAGCTCACCACACAGGGGCTCGGACACTGAAGCTTTCTTT. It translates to CASSPHRGSDTEAFF.

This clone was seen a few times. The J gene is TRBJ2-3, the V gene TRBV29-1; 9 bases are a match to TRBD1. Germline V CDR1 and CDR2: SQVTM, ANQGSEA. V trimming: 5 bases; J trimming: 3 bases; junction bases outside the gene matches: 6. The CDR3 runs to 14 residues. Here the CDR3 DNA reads TGCAGCGTTCGGGGACAGGGTCGGACAGATACGCAGTATTTT. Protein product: CSVRGQGRTDTQYF.

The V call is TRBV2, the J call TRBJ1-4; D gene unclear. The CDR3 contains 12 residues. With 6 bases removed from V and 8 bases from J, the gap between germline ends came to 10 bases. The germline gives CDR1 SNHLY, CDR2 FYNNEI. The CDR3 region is CASRTIVEKLFF. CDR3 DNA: TGTGCCAGCAGAACGATAGTAGAAAAACTGTTTTTT.